Listed below are T cell receptor beta chains from one sample, sequenced in a study of control samples from healthy donors and cancer patients. TCRdb's copy holds only in-frame clones and misses some; the assay was immunoSEQ multiplex PCR. This table holds approximately 100,000 clones, 85% found once. What was sequenced was blood. These receptors all stem from a woman in her 40s in good health. The CDR3 runs from the conserved cysteine through the conserved F or W. A D gene is named only where the DNA matches it firmly. Clone size is given for some rows only: seen once, a few or many times, or a class if the clone is expanded.

j_call v_call clone_size d_call cdr3_aa
TRBJ1-2 TRBV5-4 few TRBD1 CASSLERRGLTF
TRBJ2-2 TRBV27 NA TRBD1 CASNPVGQGRTGELFF
TRBJ2-1 TRBV25-1 NA NA CASSESSAGYPYNEQFF
TRBJ2-3 TRBV24-1 NA TRBD2 CATSDSSGLAGGTDTQYF
TRBJ2-2 TRBV6-2/TRBV6-3 NA TRBD1 CASSYLQGAAGELFF
TRBJ2-5 TRBV18 NA NA CASSPFGAETQYF
TRBJ2-1 TRBV27 NA NA CASRDRRGAYNEQFF
TRBJ2-3 TRBV10-2 few TRBD2 CASRERLAGSTDTQYF
TRBJ2-7 TRBV5-1 NA NA CASSPLLVGREQYF
TRBJ2-3 TRBV7-6 NA TRBD2 CASSLHPPRTSGGAQNTQYF
TRBJ2-2 TRBV15 NA NA CATSRGGSQNTGELFF
TRBJ1-1 TRBV2 NA NA CASSQDTEAFF
TRBJ2-1 TRBV14 NA NA CASSQVSGYAEQFF
TRBJ2-1 TRBV14 NA NA CASSQLGGVYEQFF
TRBJ1-5 TRBV30 NA NA CAWSGAHPNQPQHF
TRBJ1-2 TRBV27 once TRBD1 CASSLIGQGSNYGYTF
TRBJ1-6 TRBV7-2 NA NA CASSYDSTNSPLHF
TRBJ1-1 TRBV10-3 once TRBD1 CAIRWDRGANTEAFF
TRBJ2-3 TRBV7-6 NA NA CASSLATSGVNTQYF
TRBJ1-2 TRBV5-1 NA TRBD1 CASSPTPGQGARGYTF
TRBJ1-2 TRBV27 NA NA CASSLYSGGGYGYTF
TRBJ2-5 TRBV18 NA TRBD2 CASSPLPRGTVQETQYF
TRBJ2-1 TRBV7-2 NA TRBD2 CASSSVILAATDNEQFF
TRBJ2-1 TRBV7-3 NA NA CASSTDNSYNEQFF